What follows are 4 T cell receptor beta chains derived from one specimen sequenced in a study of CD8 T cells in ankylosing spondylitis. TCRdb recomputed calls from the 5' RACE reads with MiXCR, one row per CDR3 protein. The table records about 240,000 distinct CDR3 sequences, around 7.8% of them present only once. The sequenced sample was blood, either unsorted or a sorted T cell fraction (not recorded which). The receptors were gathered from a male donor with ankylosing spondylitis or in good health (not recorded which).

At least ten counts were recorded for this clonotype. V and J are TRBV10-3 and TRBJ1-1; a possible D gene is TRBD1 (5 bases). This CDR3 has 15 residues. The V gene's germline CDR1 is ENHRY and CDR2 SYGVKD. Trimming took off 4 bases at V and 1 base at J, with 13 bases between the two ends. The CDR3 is CAISGVRQRNTEAFF. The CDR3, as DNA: TGTGCCATCAGTGGGGTAAGACAGCGGAACACTGAAGCTTTCTTT.

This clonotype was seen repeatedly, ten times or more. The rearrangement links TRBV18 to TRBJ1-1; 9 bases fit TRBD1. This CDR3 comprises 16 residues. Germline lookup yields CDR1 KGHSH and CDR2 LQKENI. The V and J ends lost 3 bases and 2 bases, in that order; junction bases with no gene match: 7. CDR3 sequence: CASSPWTGEINTEAFF. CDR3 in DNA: TGTGCCAGCTCACCTTGGACAGGGGAAATTAACACTGAAGCTTTCTTT.

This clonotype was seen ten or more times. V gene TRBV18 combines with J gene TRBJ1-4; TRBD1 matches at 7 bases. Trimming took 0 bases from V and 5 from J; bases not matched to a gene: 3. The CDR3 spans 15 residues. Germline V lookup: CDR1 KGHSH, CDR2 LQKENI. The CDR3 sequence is CASSPPGQQNEKLFF. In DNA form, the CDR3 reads TGTGCCAGCTCACCACCGGGACAGCAGAATGAAAAACTGTTTTTT.

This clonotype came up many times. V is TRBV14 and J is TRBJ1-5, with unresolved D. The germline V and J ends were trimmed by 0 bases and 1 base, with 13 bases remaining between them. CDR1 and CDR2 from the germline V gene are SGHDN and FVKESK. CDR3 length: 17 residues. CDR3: CASSQDLGGRSNQPQHF. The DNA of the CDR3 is TGTGCCAGCAGCCAAGATCTAGGAGGGAGGAGCAATCAGCCCCAGCATTTT.